The 9 T cell receptor beta chains listed next were all sequenced from one sample in a study of shared clonotypes between healthy human individuals. TCRdb's table, derived via immunoSEQ multiplex PCR, lists solely in-frame clones and lacks some. The sample carries about 450,000 clones, roughly 83% recorded once. Sequenced: PBMCs. The receptors here all came from a woman in her thirties or forties in good health. Some clones in this sample may be carry-over from other donors' samples.

The gene calls are TRBV18 and TRBJ1-5; TRBD1 might be the D (5 bases). V was pared by 2 bases and J by 0 bases, with 8 bases between. Germline V gene data show CDR1 as KGHSH and CDR2 as LQKENI. This CDR3 region has 15 residues. The CDR3 region has the DNA TGTGCCAGCTCACCAGACAGTAATAGCAATCAGCCCCAGCATTTT. Translation: CASSPDSNSNQPQHF.

This chain connects TRBV5-5 to TRBJ2-1; TRBD1 agrees at 10 bases. The CDR3 is made up of 15 amino acids. Germline V gene lookup returns CDR1 SGHKS and CDR2 YYEKEE (reference sequence). The ends lost 0 bases at V and 4 bases at J; junction bases unmatched: 1. CDR3 loop: CASSLGQGAYNEQFF. In nucleotides, the CDR3 is TGTGCCAGCAGCTTGGGACAGGGGGCTTACAATGAGCAGTTCTTC.

The chain has TRBV28 and TRBJ2-6; the D gene is possibly TRBD1 (5 bases). Germline CDR1 is MDHEN and CDR2 is SYDVKM. Trimming left V 5 bases short and J 0 bases short, with 8 bases between. There are 15 residues in the CDR3. The CDR3 sequence is CASSVTGSGANVLTF. Here the CDR3 DNA reads TGTGCCAGCAGTGTCACAGGCTCTGGGGCCAACGTCCTGACTTTC.

J is TRBJ2-7 and V is TRBV7-8; the D is unclear. CDR3 length: 15 amino acids. Germline CDR1 and CDR2: SGHVS and FQNEAQ. Trimming left V 1 base short and J 2 bases short, with 12 bases between. CDR3 residues: CASSLVPAMAYEQYF. The DNA for the CDR3 is TGTGCCAGCAGCTTAGTCCCGGCTATGGCCTACGAGCAGTACTTC.

The chain employs TRBV28 and TRBJ1-1, with D perhaps TRBD1 (5 bases). Trimming cost V 6 bases and J 4 bases, with 18 bases left between them. The CDR3 length is 15 residues. Looked up from germline, CDR1 is MDHEN and CDR2 is SYDVKM. CDR3 nucleotides: TGTGCCAGCAGGGGGACCGAGCGACGGGGCACTGAAGCTTTCTTT. Translation: CASRGTERRGTEAFF. Looking up the rest from reference TRBV28 and TRBJ1-1 gives the full variable domain: DVKVTQSSRYLVKRTGEKVFLECVQDMDHENMFWYRQDPGLGLRLIYFSYDVKMKEKGDIPEGYSVSREKKERFSLILESASTNQTSMYLCASRGTERRGTEAFFGQGTRLTVV.

This clone occurred a few times. This sample also contains other DNA sequences that code for the same CDR3. This chain connects TRBV5-1 to TRBJ2-1; D uncertain. Trimming left V 0 bases short and J 6 bases short, with 4 bases between. The length of the CDR3 is 12 residues. Germline-derived CDR1 and CDR2 are SGHRS and YFSETQ. CDR3 residues: CASSLGANEQFF. In nucleotides, the CDR3 is TGCGCCAGCAGCTTGGGAGCCAATGAGCAGTTCTTC.

The J gene is TRBJ2-4, the V gene TRBV6-1; maybe TRBD2 (6 bases). Germline-derived CDR1 and CDR2 are MNHNS and SASEGT. The CDR3 length is 14 residues. V was pared by 3 bases and J by 3 bases, with 9 bases between. The CDR3 sequence: CASSDRTNKNIQYF. As DNA, the CDR3 is TGTGCCAGCAGTGACAGGACTAACAAAAACATTCAGTACTTC.

The chain is built from TRBV29-1 and TRBJ2-7, with a weak D call TRBD2 (6 bases). Trimming took off 4 bases at V and 5 bases at J, with 15 bases between the two ends. Germline lookup yields CDR1 SQVTM and CDR2 ANQGSEA. This CDR3 is 13 amino acids long. This chain's CDR3 is CSVGSGPGDEQYF. CDR3 bases: TGCAGCGTTGGCTCAGGGCCGGGGGACGAGCAGTACTTC.

This chain joins TRBV7-7 and TRBJ2-5, with TRBD1 identical over 10 bases. The trim removed 4 bases at V and 3 bases at J, leaving 5 bases unmatched. Germline assignment: CDR1 SSHAT and CDR2 FNYEAQ (reference sequence). The CDR3 totals 15 residues. The chain's CDR3 is CASSSETGGEETQYF. CDR3 DNA: TGTGCCAGCAGCTCGGAGACAGGGGGCGAAGAGACCCAGTACTTC.